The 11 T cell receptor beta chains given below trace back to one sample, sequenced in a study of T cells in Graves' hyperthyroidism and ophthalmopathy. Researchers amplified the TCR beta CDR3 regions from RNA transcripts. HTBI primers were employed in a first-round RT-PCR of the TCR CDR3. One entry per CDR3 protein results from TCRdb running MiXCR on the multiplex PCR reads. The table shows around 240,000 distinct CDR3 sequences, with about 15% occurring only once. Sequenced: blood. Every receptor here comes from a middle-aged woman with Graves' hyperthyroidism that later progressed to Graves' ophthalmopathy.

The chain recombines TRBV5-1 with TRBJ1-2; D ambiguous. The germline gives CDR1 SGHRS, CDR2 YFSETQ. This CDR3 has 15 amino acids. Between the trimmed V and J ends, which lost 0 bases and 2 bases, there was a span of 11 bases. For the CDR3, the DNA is TGCGCCAGCAGCTTGGCCGAAACTGCGAACTATGGCTACACCTTC. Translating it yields CASSLAETANYGYTF.

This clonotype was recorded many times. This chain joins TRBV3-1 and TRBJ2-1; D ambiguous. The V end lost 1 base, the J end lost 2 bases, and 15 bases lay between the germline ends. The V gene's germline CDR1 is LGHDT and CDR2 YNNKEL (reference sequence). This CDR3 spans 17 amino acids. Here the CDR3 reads CASSQGMVGPAYNEQFF. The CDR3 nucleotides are TGTGCCAGCAGCCAAGGTATGGTGGGTCCAGCCTACAATGAGCAGTTCTTC.

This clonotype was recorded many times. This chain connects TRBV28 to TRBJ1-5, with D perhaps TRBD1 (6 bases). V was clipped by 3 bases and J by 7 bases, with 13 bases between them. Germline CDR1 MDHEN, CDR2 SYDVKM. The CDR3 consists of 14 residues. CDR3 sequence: CASSLRQVGQPQHF. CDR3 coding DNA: TGTGCCAGCAGTTTGCGACAGGTCGGCCAGCCCCAGCATTTT.

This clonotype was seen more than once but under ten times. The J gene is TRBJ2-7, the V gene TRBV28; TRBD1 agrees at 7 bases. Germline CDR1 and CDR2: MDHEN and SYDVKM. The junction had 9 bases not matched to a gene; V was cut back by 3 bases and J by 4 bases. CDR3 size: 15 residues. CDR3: CASSLRGLKLYEQYF. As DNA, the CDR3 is TGTGCCAGCAGTTTGAGGGGGCTAAAACTTTACGAGCAGTACTTC.

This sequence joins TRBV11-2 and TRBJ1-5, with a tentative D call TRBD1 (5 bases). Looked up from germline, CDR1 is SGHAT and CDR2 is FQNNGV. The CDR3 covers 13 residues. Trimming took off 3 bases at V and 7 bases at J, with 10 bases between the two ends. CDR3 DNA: TGTGCCAGCAGCTTGGAGGGGTTACAGCCCCAGCATTTT. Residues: CASSLEGLQPQHF.

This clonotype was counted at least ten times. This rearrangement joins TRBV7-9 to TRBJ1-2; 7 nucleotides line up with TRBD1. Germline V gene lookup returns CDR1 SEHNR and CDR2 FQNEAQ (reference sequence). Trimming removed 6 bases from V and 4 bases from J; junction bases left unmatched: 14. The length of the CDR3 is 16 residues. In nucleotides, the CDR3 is TGTGCCAGCAGACCCGTTAAGGGGGCCCACAGCTATGGCTACACCTTC. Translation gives CASRPVKGAHSYGYTF.

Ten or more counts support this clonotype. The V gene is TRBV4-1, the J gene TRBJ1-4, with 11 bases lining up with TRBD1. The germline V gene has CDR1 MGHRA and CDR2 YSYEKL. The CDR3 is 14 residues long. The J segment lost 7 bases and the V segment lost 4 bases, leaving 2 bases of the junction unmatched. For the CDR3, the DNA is TGCGCCAGCAGCCCGGGGACAGGGGGTGAAAAACTGTTTTTT. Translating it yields CASSPGTGGEKLFF.

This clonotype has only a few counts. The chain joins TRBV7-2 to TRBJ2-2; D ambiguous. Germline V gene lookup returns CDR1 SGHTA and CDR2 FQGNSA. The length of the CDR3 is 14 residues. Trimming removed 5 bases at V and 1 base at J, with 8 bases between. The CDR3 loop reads CASSPHLNTGELFF. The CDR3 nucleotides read TGTGCCAGCAGCCCCCACTTGAACACCGGGGAGCTGTTTTTT.

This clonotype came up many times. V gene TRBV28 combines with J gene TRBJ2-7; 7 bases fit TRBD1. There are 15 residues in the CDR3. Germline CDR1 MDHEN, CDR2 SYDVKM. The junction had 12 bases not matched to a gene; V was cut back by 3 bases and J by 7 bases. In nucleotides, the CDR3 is TGTGCCAGCAGTTTTCGGAGACAGGGATATGGAGAGCAGTACTTC. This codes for CASSFRRQGYGEQYF.

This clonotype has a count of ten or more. The CDR3 DNA is TGTGCCAGCTCACCTCCGACAGGGATTGGGACTGAAGCTTTCTTT. It is translated as CASSPPTGIGTEAFF. The chain uses TRBV18 and TRBJ1-1; the match to TRBD1 covers 7 bases. The germline V gene has CDR1 KGHSH and CDR2 LQKENI. This CDR3 is 15 amino acids long. Trimming at V came to 3 bases and at J to 5 bases, leaving 9 bases not matched to a gene.

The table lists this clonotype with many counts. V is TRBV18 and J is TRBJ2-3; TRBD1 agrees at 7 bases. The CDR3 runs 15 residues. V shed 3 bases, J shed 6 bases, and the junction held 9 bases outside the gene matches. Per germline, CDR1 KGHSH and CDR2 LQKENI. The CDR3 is CASSPNVGTADTQYF. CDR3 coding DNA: TGTGCCAGCTCACCGAACGTTGGGACAGCCGATACGCAGTATTTT. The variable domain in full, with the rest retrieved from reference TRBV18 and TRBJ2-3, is NAGVMQNPRHLVRRRGQEARLRCSPMKGHSHVYWYRQLPEEGLKFMVYLQKENIIDESGMPKERFSAEFPKEGPSILRIQQVVRGDSAAYFCASSPNVGTADTQYFGPGTRLTVL.